These T cell receptor beta chains were read from a single sample in a study of blood T cell repertoires in COVID-19. Sequencing used immunoSEQ multiplex PCR; TCRdb keeps in-frame clones, though not all of them. Here the sample spans about 300,000 clones, around nine tenths being singletons. Sequencing was performed on peripheral blood. Every receptor here comes from a woman between 25 and 40 years old with COVID-19, enrolled during active disease. Each CDR3 is given with its conserved first and last residue. A D gene is named only where the DNA matches it firmly. Size is omitted from some rows. Given values are once, few, many or a class for expanded clones.

J gene: TRBJ1-1
V gene: TRBV5-1
D gene: -
clone size: -
CDR3 DNA: TGCGCCAGCAGCTTGGAAGCTAGGAACACTGAAGCTTTCTTT
CDR3 protein: CASSLEARNTEAFF

J gene: TRBJ1-4
V gene: TRBV2
D gene: -
clone size: once
CDR3 DNA: TGTGCCAGCAGTGAAGAGTGGGGGGATATGGGAAAACTGTTTTTT
CDR3 protein: CASSEEWGDMGKLFF

J gene: TRBJ2-1
V gene: TRBV3-1/TRBV3-2
D gene: -
clone size: -
CDR3 DNA: TGTGCCAGCAGCCAAGTCAGAAATGAGCAGTTCTTC
CDR3 protein: CASSQVRNEQFF

J gene: TRBJ1-1
V gene: TRBV13
D gene: -
clone size: few
CDR3 DNA: TGTGCCAGCAGCTTACCAGGGAGGGGAATGAACACTGAAGCTTTCTTT
CDR3 protein: CASSLPGRGMNTEAFF

J gene: TRBJ1-4
V gene: TRBV2
D gene: -
clone size: once
CDR3 DNA: TGTGCCAGCAGTGAAAACGGGTTTCGGGCAACTAATGAAAAACTGTTTTTT
CDR3 protein: CASSENGFRATNEKLFF

J gene: TRBJ2-7
V gene: TRBV5-6
D gene: -
clone size: -
CDR3 DNA: TGTGCCAGCAGCTTGCGGGGGGCTACCTCCGAGCAGTACTTC
CDR3 protein: CASSLRGATSEQYF

J gene: TRBJ1-1
V gene: TRBV3-1/TRBV3-2
D gene: TRBD1
clone size: -
CDR3 DNA: TGTGCCAGCAGCCACAAGGGGACAGGGGGCGCAGGTACTGAAGCTTTCTTT
CDR3 protein: CASSHKGTGGAGTEAFF

J gene: TRBJ1-2
V gene: TRBV11-2
D gene: -
clone size: -
CDR3 DNA: TGTGCCAGCAGCTTTAACAGTGGGGCAGGGTATGGCTACACCTTC
CDR3 protein: CASSFNSGAGYGYTF

J gene: TRBJ1-2
V gene: TRBV5-4
D gene: -
clone size: -
CDR3 DNA: TGTGCCAGCAGAGATCCACTAGGGGGCTACACCTTC
CDR3 protein: CASRDPLGGYTF

J gene: TRBJ2-6
V gene: TRBV4-2
D gene: -
clone size: -
CDR3 DNA: TGTGCCAGCAGCCAAGAGCCCAGGGCGGCCGGGGCCAACGTCCTGACTTTC
CDR3 protein: CASSQEPRAAGANVLTF

J gene: TRBJ2-5
V gene: TRBV2
D gene: TRBD2
clone size: -
CDR3 DNA: TGTGCCAGCACCATGGAGGGGACTATCCCAGAGACCCAGTACTTC
CDR3 protein: CASTMEGTIPETQYF

J gene: TRBJ2-3
V gene: TRBV6-4
D gene: TRBD1
clone size: few
CDR3 DNA: TGTGCCAGCAGTGACGGACAGGGGGCAGATACGCAGTATTTT
CDR3 protein: CASSDGQGADTQYF

J gene: TRBJ2-5
V gene: TRBV5-6
D gene: TRBD2
clone size: -
CDR3 DNA: TGTGCCAGCAGCTCGACGTTACTAGCGGGGGGGACCTCGGAGACCCAGTACTTC
CDR3 protein: CASSSTLLAGGTSETQYF

J gene: TRBJ2-3
V gene: TRBV5-5
D gene: -
clone size: -
CDR3 DNA: TGTGCCAGCAGCCCCCCTAAAGCCGGGACGCAGTATTTT
CDR3 protein: CASSPPKAGTQYF

J gene: TRBJ2-3
V gene: TRBV3-1/TRBV3-2
D gene: -
clone size: -
CDR3 DNA: TGTGCCAGCAGCGGTTTCCCTATGGGAGGCACAGATACGCAGTATTTT
CDR3 protein: CASSGFPMGGTDTQYF

J gene: TRBJ1-2
V gene: TRBV18
D gene: -
clone size: -
CDR3 DNA: TGTGCCAGCTCACCACTTTCGGGACAACGGGACTATGGCTACACCTTC
CDR3 protein: CASSPLSGQRDYGYTF